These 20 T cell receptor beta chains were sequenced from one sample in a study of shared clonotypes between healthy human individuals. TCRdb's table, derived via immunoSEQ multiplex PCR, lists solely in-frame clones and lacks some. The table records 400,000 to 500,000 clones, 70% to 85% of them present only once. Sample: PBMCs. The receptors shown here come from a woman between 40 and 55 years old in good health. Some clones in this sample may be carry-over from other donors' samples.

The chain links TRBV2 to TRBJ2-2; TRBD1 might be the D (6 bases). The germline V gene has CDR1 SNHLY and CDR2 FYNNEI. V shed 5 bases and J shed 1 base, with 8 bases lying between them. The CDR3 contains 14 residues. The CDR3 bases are TGTGCCAGCAGTAAGGGACAGAACACCGGGGAGCTGTTTTTT. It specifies CASSKGQNTGELFF.

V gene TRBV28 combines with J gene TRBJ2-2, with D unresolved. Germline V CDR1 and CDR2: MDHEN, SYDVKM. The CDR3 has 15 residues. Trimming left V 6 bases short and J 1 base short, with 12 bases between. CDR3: CASSIWRGNTGELFF. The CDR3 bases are TGTGCCAGCAGCATCTGGCGAGGGAACACCGGGGAGCTGTTTTTT.

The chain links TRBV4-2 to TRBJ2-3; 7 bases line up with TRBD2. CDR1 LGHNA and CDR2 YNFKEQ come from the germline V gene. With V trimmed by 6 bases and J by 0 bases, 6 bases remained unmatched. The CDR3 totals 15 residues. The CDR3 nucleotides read TGTGCCAGCAGTGAGCAGGGAGGGAGCACAGATACGCAGTATTTT. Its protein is CASSEQGGSTDTQYF.

The CDR3 nucleotides are TGCGCCAGCAGCTTGGACCGCCGTATCGGGGAGGTCCCGAACACCGGGGAGCTGTTTTTT. Residues: CASSLDRRIGEVPNTGELFF. The rearrangement uses TRBV5-1 and TRBJ2-2; perhaps TRBD2 as D (6 bases). From germline, CDR1 is SGHRS and CDR2 YFSETQ. V gave up 0 bases and J gave up 0 bases, with 21 bases separating them. The CDR3 is 20 residues long.

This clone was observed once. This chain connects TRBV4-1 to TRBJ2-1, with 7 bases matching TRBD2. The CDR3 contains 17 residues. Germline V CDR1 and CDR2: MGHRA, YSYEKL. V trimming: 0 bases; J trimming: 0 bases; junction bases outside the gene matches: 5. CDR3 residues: CASSQERGGVSYNEQFF. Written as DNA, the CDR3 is TGCGCCAGCAGCCAAGAGCGGGGAGGGGTCTCCTACAATGAGCAGTTCTTC.

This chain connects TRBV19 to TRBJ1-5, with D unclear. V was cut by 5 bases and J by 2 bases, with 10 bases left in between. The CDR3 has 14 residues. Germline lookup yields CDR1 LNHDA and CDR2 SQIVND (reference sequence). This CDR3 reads CASSYAVGNQPQHF. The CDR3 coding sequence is TGTGCCAGTAGTTATGCCGTAGGCAATCAGCCCCAGCATTTT.

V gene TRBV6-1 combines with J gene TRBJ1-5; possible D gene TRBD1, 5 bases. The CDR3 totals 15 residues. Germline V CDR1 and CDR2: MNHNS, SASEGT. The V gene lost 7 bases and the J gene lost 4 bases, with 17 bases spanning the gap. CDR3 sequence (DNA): TGTGCCAGCATAGCCCCGGGGCGGAATAATCAGCCCCAGCATTTT. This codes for CASIAPGRNNQPQHF.

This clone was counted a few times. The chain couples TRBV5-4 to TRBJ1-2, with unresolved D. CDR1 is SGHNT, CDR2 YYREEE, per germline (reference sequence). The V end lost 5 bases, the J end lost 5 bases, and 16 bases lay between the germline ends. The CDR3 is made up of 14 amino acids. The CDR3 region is CASSFTRTEYGYTF. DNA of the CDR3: TGTGCCAGCAGTTTCACACGGACTGAATATGGCTACACCTTC.

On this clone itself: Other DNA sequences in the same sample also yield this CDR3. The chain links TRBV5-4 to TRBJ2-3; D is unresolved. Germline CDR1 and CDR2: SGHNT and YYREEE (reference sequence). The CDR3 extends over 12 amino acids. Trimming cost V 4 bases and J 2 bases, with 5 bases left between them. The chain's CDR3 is CASSLDTDTQYF. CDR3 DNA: TGTGCCAGCAGCCTCGACACAGATACGCAGTATTTT.

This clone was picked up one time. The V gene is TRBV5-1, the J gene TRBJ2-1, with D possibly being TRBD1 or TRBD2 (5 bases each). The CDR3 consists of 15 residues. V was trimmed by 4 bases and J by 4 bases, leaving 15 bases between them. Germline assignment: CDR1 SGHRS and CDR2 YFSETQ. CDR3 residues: CASSRPGPSYNEQFF. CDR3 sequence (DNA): TGCGCCAGCAGCCGACCGGGACCATCTTACAATGAGCAGTTCTTC.

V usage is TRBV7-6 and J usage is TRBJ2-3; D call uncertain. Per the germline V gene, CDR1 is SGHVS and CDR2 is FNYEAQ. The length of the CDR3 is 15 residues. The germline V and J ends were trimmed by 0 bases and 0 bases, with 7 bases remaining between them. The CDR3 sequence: CASSLAFRSTDTQYF. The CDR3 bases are TGTGCCAGCAGCTTAGCCTTCAGAAGCACAGATACGCAGTATTTT. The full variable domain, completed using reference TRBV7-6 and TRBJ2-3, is GAGVSQSPRYKVTKRGQDVALRCDPISGHVSLYWYRQALGQGPEFLTYFNYEAQQDKSGLPNDRFSAERPEGSISTLTIQRTEQRDSAMYRCASSLAFRSTDTQYFGPGTRLTVL.

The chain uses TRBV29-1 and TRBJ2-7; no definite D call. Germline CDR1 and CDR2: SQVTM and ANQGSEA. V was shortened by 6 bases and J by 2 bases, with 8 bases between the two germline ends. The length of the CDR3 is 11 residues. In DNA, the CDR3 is TGCAGCGTAAGAGTGACCTACGAGCAGTACTTC. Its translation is CSVRVTYEQYF.

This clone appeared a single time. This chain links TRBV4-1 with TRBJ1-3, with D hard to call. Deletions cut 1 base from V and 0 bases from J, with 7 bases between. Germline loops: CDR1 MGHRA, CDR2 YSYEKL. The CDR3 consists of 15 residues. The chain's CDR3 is CASSQGPTSGNTIYF. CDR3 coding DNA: TGCGCCAGCAGCCAAGGGCCGACCTCTGGAAACACCATATATTTT.

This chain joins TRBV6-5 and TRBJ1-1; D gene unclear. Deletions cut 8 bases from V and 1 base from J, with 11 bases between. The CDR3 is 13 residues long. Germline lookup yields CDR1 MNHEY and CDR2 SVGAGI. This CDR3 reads CASHLTQNTEAFF. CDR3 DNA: TGTGCCAGCCACCTGACACAGAACACTGAAGCTTTCTTT.

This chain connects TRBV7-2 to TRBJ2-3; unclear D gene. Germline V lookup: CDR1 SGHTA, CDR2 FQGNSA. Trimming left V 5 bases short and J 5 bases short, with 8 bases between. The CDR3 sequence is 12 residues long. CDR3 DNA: TGTGCCAGCAGCGCCGGAAGAGATACGCAGTATTTT. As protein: CASSAGRDTQYF.

The DNA for the CDR3 is TGTGCCAGCAGCGAGGGACGGGACAGCGAAGCTTTCTTT. Its protein is CASSEGRDSEAFF. The V call is TRBV21-1, the J call TRBJ1-1; TRBD1 was called by the table and not checked on the DNA. TRBV21-1 is a recognized pseudogene. This CDR3 is 13 amino acids long.

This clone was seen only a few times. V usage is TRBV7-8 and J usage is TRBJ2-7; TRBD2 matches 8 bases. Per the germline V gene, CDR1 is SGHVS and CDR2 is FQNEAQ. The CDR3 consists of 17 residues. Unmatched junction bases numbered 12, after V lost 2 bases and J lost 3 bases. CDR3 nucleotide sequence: TGTGCCAGCAGCTTAACCGGGGAGCCGGGAGGGGGCTACGAGCAGTACTTC. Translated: CASSLTGEPGGGYEQYF.

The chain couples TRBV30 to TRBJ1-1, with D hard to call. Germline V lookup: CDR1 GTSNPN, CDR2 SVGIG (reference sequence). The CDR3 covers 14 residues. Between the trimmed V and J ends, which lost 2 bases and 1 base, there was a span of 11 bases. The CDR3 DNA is TGTGCCTGGAGTCCCGAGACACAGAACACTGAAGCTTTCTTT. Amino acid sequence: CAWSPETQNTEAFF.

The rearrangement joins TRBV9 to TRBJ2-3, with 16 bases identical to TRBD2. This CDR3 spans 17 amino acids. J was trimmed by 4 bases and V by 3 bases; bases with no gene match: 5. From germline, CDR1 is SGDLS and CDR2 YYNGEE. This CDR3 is CASSAHGTSGGADTQYF. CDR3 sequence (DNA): TGTGCCAGCAGCGCCCACGGGACTAGCGGGGGGGCAGATACGCAGTATTTT.

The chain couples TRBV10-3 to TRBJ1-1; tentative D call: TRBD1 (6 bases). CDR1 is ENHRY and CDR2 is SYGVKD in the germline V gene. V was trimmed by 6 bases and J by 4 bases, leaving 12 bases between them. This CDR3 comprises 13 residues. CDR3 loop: CAIRRDTSTEAFF. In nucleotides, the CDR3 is TGTGCCATCAGGCGGGACACTTCCACTGAAGCTTTCTTT.